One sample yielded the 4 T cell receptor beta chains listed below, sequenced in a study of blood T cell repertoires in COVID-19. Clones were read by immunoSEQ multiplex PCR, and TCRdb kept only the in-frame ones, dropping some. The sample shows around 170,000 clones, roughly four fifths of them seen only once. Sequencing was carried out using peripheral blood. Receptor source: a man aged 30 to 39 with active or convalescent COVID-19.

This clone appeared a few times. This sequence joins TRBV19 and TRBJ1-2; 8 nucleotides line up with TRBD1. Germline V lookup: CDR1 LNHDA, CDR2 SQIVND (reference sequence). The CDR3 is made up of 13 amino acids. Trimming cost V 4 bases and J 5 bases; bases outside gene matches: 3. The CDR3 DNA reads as TGTGCCAGTAGTACGGACAGGGCGTATGGCTACACCTTC. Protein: CASSTDRAYGYTF.

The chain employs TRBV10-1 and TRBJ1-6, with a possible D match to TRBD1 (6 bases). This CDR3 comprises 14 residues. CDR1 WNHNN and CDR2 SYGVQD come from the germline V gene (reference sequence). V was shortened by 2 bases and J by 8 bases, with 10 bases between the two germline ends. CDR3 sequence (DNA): TGCGCCAGCAGTGAGATGGCAGGGGATTCACCCCTCCACTTT. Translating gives CASSEMAGDSPLHF.

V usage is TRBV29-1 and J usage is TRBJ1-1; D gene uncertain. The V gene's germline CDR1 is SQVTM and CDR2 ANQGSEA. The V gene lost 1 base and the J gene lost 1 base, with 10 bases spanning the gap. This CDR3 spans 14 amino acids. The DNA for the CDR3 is TGCAGCGTTGAAGGTTTGTGGCCGAACACTGAAGCTTTCTTT. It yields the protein CSVEGLWPNTEAFF.

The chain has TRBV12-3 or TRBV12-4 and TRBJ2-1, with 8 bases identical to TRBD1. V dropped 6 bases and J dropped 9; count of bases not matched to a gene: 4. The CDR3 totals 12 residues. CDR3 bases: TGTGCCAGCAGCCTAACAGGGGGTGAGCAGTTCTTC. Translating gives CASSLTGGEQFF.